Listed below are T cell receptor beta chains from one sample, sequenced in a study of T cell responses to AZD1222 COVID-19 vaccine. The table came from immunoSEQ multiplex PCR; TCRdb's copy has only in-frame clones and leaves some out. The repertoire consists of about 190,000 clones, with roughly 92% occurring once and the leading ten covering 1% to 1.5%. Material: peripheral blood, obtained on day 0 of AZD1222 vaccination. The receptor source for this set is an adult in good health. Both conserved end residues are part of each CDR3. Fields, in order: J gene, V gene, D gene, CDR3 length, clone size, CDR3 protein, CDR3 DNA. The D gene is left open where the match is weak. Clone sizes are given selectively: once, few, many, or a class where the clone is expanded.

TRBJ2-3	TRBV6-2/TRBV6-3	TRBD2	17	-	CASSYPLAGGSTDTQYF	TGTGCCAGCAGTTACCCCTTAGCGGGGGGCAGCACAGATACGCAGTATTTT
TRBJ1-1	TRBV4-2	-	15	few	CASSQDRTLTVGAFF	TGTGCCAGCAGCCAAGATCGAACGTTAACAGTAGGGGCTTTCTTT
TRBJ2-1	TRBV7-2	-	13	-	CASSFQVLNEQFF	TGTGCCAGCAGCTTTCAGGTGTTAAATGAGCAGTTCTTC
TRBJ1-5	TRBV28	TRBD1	15	-	CASKTRGQLGQPQHF	TGTGCCAGCAAGACCCGGGGACAGCTGGGGCAGCCCCAGCATTTT
TRBJ2-7	TRBV6-6	-	11	once	CASSLEGRQYF	TGTGCCAGCAGTTTGGAGGGCCGGCAGTACTTC
TRBJ1-4	TRBV5-4	-	14	-	CASSRPGAGEKLFF	TGTGCCAGCAGCCGTCCGGGGGCGGGTGAAAAACTGTTTTTT
TRBJ2-1	TRBV15	TRBD2	15	-	CATSRGGTSLNEQFF	TGTGCCACCAGCAGAGGAGGGACTAGCCTTAATGAGCAGTTCTTC
TRBJ1-6	TRBV28	-	14	-	CASSFREVNSPLHF	TGTGCCAGCAGTTTCCGAGAAGTTAATTCACCCCTCCACTTT
TRBJ1-3	TRBV7-8	TRBD1	15	-	CASTLGGQGRVTIYF	TGTGCCAGCACCCTTGGGGGACAGGGAAGGGTCACCATATATTTT
TRBJ1-5	TRBV3-1/TRBV3-2	-	17	few	CASSQGGLAPSGQPQHF	TGTGCCAGCAGCCAGGGCGGGTTAGCACCTTCGGGTCAGCCCCAGCATTTT
TRBJ2-1	TRBV7-9	-	12	-	CASSLLGRVQFF	TGTGCCAGCAGCCTCCTTGGCAGGGTGCAGTTCTTC
TRBJ1-5	TRBV10-3	-	13	-	CAVQDSRNQPQHF	TGTGCCGTTCAGGACAGTCGCAATCAGCCCCAGCATTTT
TRBJ1-6	TRBV5-1	-	14	-	CASSLEGINSPLHF	TGCGCCAGCAGCTTAGAGGGAATTAATTCACCCCTCCACTTT
TRBJ2-1	TRBV7-9	-	15	-	CASSLQDSSYNEQFF	TGTGCCAGCAGCCTACAGGACAGCTCCTACAATGAGCAGTTCTTC
TRBJ1-2	TRBV4-2	-	14	-	CASSQSTGNYGYTF	TGTGCCAGCAGCCAATCCACAGGGAACTATGGCTACACCTTC
TRBJ1-5	TRBV6-5	-	15	-	CASTPRLGGHQPQHF	TGTGCCAGCACTCCAAGGTTGGGGGGCCATCAGCCCCAGCATTTT
TRBJ2-7	TRBV4-1	-	14	-	CASSQDRRAYEQYF	TGCGCCAGCAGCCAAGATCGCAGGGCCTACGAGCAGTACTTC
TRBJ1-1	TRBV9	-	15	-	CASSVSIGTNTEAFF	TGTGCCAGCAGCGTCTCGATTGGAACGAACACTGAAGCTTTCTTT
TRBJ2-6	TRBV6-6	-	16	once	CASSYPTSSGANVLTF	TGTGCCAGCAGTTACCCCACCAGCTCTGGGGCCAACGTCCTGACTTTC
TRBJ1-5	TRBV7-9	-	14	-	CASSILGVNQPQHF	TGTGCCAGCAGCATACTGGGAGTCAATCAGCCCCAGCATTTT
TRBJ2-2	TRBV3-1/TRBV3-2	-	15	-	CASSQYPLDTGELFF	TGTGCCAGCAGCCAATACCCCCTCGATACCGGGGAGCTGTTTTTT
TRBJ2-1	TRBV7-9	-	14	once	CASLEATGINEQFF	TGTGCCAGCTTAGAAGCCACAGGAATCAATGAGCAGTTCTTC
TRBJ1-6	TRBV2	TRBD1	16	-	CASTRGTGLIGSPLHF	TGTGCCAGCACCCGAGGGACAGGGTTGATAGGGTCACCCCTCCACTTT
TRBJ1-6	TRBV6-6	-	13	-	CASSLTENSPLHF	TGTGCCAGCAGTCTGACGGAAAATTCACCCCTCCACTTT
TRBJ1-6	TRBV28	-	13	once	CASNQGLGSPLHF	TGTGCCAGCAACCAGGGTTTGGGATCACCCCTCCACTTT
TRBJ2-7	TRBV3-1/TRBV3-2	TRBD2	14	-	CASSLWTSGDEQYF	TGTGCCAGCAGCCTCTGGACTAGCGGGGACGAGCAGTACTTC
TRBJ1-1	TRBV30	TRBD1	12	-	CAWRSGTGRAFF	TGTGCCTGGAGGTCCGGGACAGGGCGAGCTTTCTTT
TRBJ1-2	TRBV5-1	TRBD1	13	few	CASSWGQGDGYTF	TGCGCCAGCAGCTGGGGACAGGGAGATGGCTACACCTTC
TRBJ2-7	TRBV2	-	15	-	CASSIGRMSSYEQYF	TGTGCCAGCAGTATCGGCCGGATGAGCTCCTACGAGCAGTACTTC
TRBJ1-2	TRBV7-9	-	12	-	CASTILNYGYTF	TGTGCCAGCACCATACTTAACTATGGCTACACCTTC
TRBJ1-6	TRBV11-3	TRBD1	17	-	CASSFRGQGPYNSPLHF	TGTGCCAGCAGCTTCCGAGGACAGGGGCCCTATAATTCACCCCTCCACTTT
TRBJ2-2	TRBV3-1/TRBV3-2	-	13	once	CACWGANTGELFF	TGTGCATGCTGGGGGGCGAACACCGGGGAGCTGTTTTTT
TRBJ2-2	TRBV6-6	-	16	-	CASSYSYRANTGELFF	TGTGCCAGCAGTTACTCGTACAGAGCGAACACCGGGGAGCTGTTTTTT
TRBJ1-1	TRBV28	-	12	once	CASSLLQGEAFF	TGTGCCAGCAGTCTTCTCCAGGGGGAAGCTTTCTTT
TRBJ2-1	TRBV5-1	-	16	-	CASSRFRTQRDNEQFF	TGCGCCAGCAGCCGCTTTAGGACCCAGAGGGACAATGAGCAGTTCTTC
TRBJ1-2	TRBV18	-	15	-	CASSPNREANYGYTF	TGTGCCAGCTCACCAAACAGGGAGGCTAACTATGGCTACACCTTC
TRBJ1-5	TRBV4-1	TRBD1	16	-	CASSQGQGGSNQPQHF	TGCGCCAGCAGCCAAGGACAGGGCGGGAGCAATCAGCCCCAGCATTTT
TRBJ2-7	TRBV27	-	13	-	CASSLSQQYEQYF	TGTGCCAGCAGTTTATCGCAGCAATACGAGCAGTACTTC
TRBJ1-3	TRBV7-9	-	16	-	CASSLTRQASGNTIYF	TGTGCCAGCAGCTTAACCCGACAGGCCAGCGGAAACACCATATATTTT
TRBJ2-1	TRBV9	-	15	many	CASSTVKDVDNEQFF	TGTGCCAGCAGCACGGTGAAGGACGTGGACAATGAGCAGTTCTTC
TRBJ1-2	TRBV28	TRBD1	15	-	CASSSGDRGVYGYTF	TGTGCCAGCAGTTCAGGGGACAGGGGGGTCTATGGCTACACCTTC
TRBJ1-1	TRBV27	-	14	-	CASSSGGMNTEAFF	TGTGCCAGCAGTTCGGGCGGAATGAACACTGAAGCTTTCTTT
TRBJ2-7	TRBV19	TRBD1	15	once	CASSKAQQGGHEQYF	TGTGCCAGTAGTAAGGCCCAACAGGGGGGCCACGAGCAGTACTTC
TRBJ2-7	TRBV6-2/TRBV6-3	-	11	-	CASSSYYEQYF	TGTGCCAGCAGTTCATACTACGAGCAGTACTTC
TRBJ1-2	TRBV2	-	13	-	CASSDRELGGYTF	TGTGCCAGCAGTGACAGGGAGTTGGGTGGCTACACCTTC
TRBJ2-7	TRBV14	TRBD1	15	-	CASSHNRQGVHEQYF	TGTGCCAGCAGCCACAACCGACAGGGGGTTCACGAGCAGTACTTC
TRBJ2-2	TRBV7-3	TRBD2	15	-	CASRRTSGATGELFF	TGTGCCAGCAGACGTACTAGCGGAGCTACCGGGGAGCTGTTTTTT